Listed here are 29 T cell receptor beta chains from one sample, sequenced in a study of molecular identifiers for immune sequencing clone quantification. MiXCR was run by TCRdb on the PCR reads, yielding one entry per CDR3 protein. The sample holds approximately 550,000 distinct CDR3 sequences; roughly 25% are singletons and the top ten take under 0.85%. Sequencing used naive CD8+ T cells from blood, with Jurkat cell RNA spiked in. The subset denotes: FACS-sorted CD8+CD4-CCR7+CD45RA+ naive T cells. Receptors originate from a human donor in good health. Some libraries in this study had Jurkat cell RNA spiked in.

Regarding this clonotype: This may be a read error: a much more frequent sequence differs by one nucleotide. This CDR3 fails to terminate in the conserved phenylalanine or tryptophan, so it likely reflects a read error. This rearrangement joins TRBV4-3 to TRBJ1-2; D uncertain. The germline gives CDR1 LGHNA, CDR2 YSLEER. Deletions cut 8 bases from V and 1 base from J, with 17 bases between. This CDR3 comprises 15 residues. This CDR3 is CASGRSVQSNYGYTS. CDR3 DNA sequence: TGCGCCAGCGGACGATCAGTGCAGAGTAACTATGGCTACACCTCC.

This clonotype was recorded at least ten times. The chain couples TRBV15 to TRBJ1-5; a weak D match, TRBD1 (5 bases). The CDR3 totals 14 residues. Germline lookup yields CDR1 LNHNV and CDR2 YYDKDF (reference sequence). V was pared by 5 bases and J by 6 bases, with 14 bases between. The DNA for the CDR3 is TGTGCCACCAGCGATAGGGGAGCGGGTCAGCCCCAGCATTTT. Protein: CATSDRGAGQPQHF.

Note on this clonotype: At one boundary the junction diverges from the germline segment, which might be a read error. The genes are TRBV20-1 and TRBJ1-4; 7 bases line up with TRBD1. The CDR3 covers 17 residues. CDR1 is DFQATT and CDR2 is SNEGSKA in the germline V gene (reference sequence). CDR3 nucleotide sequence: TGCAGTGCTGGAGAGTTGGAACAGGGGATATATGGGGAAAAACTGTTTTTT. Protein product: CSAGELEQGIYGEKLFF.

Only a few counts were recorded for this clonotype. This sequence joins TRBV28 and TRBJ2-1; D is possibly TRBD1 or TRBD2 (6 bases each). CDR1 and CDR2 (germline): MDHEN, SYDVKM. Trimming took 6 bases from V and 5 from J, leaving 20 bases between them. CDR3 size: 16 residues. The CDR3 region is CASSPQWGASNNEQFF. The CDR3 DNA follows: TGTGCCAGCAGCCCTCAATGGGGGGCATCGAACAATGAGCAGTTCTTC.

This clonotype turned up a few times. The rearrangement uses TRBV27 and TRBJ2-2, with TRBD2 matching 13 bases. Trimming removed 4 bases from V and 7 bases from J; junction bases left unmatched: 9. This CDR3 region has 17 residues. From germline, CDR1 is MNHEY and CDR2 SMNVEV (reference sequence). The CDR3 DNA follows: TGTGCCAGCAGTTCCCAACTAGCGGGAGGGCCTGGCGGGGAGCTGTTTTTT. Protein: CASSSQLAGGPGGELFF.

This clonotype was observed a few times. The J gene is TRBJ2-7, the V gene TRBV21-1; TRBD2 was called by the table and not checked on the DNA. TRBV21-1 is an annotated pseudogene. CDR3 length: 13 residues. CDR3 in amino acids: CASSKQGRHEQYF. Here the CDR3 DNA reads TGTGCCAGCAGCAAACAGGGCCGCCACGAGCAGTACTTC.

As for this clonotype: One end of the junction varies from germline; a read error may be responsible. The chain employs TRBV28 and TRBJ2-7; no definite D call. Germline assignment: CDR1 MDHEN and CDR2 SYDVKM. The CDR3 extends over 11 amino acids. The CDR3 DNA reads as TGTGCCAGCAGTCCGAGCTACGAGCAGTCCTTC. The encoded protein is CASSPSYEQSF.

A remark on this clonotype: A read error may be the cause here, since a much bigger clone is one base away. This chain connects TRBV29-1 to TRBJ2-2; no definite D call. The CDR3 sequence is 11 residues long. Germline values: CDR1 SQVTM, CDR2 ANQGSEA. The CDR3: CNVLRSGELFF. The CDR3 nucleotides read TGCAACGTTCTACGATCCGGGGAGCTGTTTTTT.

This clonotype was picked up many times. This chain uses TRBV7-9 with TRBJ2-7; 10 bases are shared with TRBD2. The CDR3 is 16 amino acids. CDR1 is SEHNR, CDR2 FQNEAQ, per germline (reference sequence). V was pared by 3 bases and J by 3 bases, with 8 bases of the junction left unmatched. The CDR3, as DNA: TGTGCCAGCAGCTTCGACTGGGGACTAGCGTTCTACGAGCAGTACTTC. Its translation: CASSFDWGLAFYEQYF.

Notes on this clonotype: A much larger clone lies a single base off, so this may be a read error. The chain employs TRBV4-3 and TRBJ2-5; possibly TRBD2 for D (6 bases). Germline CDR1 is LGHNA and CDR2 is YSLEER. Trimming left V 8 bases short and J 5 bases short, with 24 bases between. This CDR3 has 16 residues. Written as DNA, the CDR3 is TGCGCCAGCCGCCCCCTTGGCGGGGAGGTTCTGGAGACCCAGTACTTC. It yields the protein CASRPLGGEVLETQYF.

The gene calls are TRBV19 and TRBJ2-5, with TRBD2 as a possible D gene (5 bases). From germline, CDR1 is LNHDA and CDR2 SQIVND (reference sequence). The CDR3 spans 13 residues. V dropped 8 bases and J dropped 4 bases, with 14 bases sitting between them. The CDR3 nucleotides read TGTGCCAGTTTAGGTAGCGTAGCAGAGACCCAGTACTTC. Its protein product is CASLGSVAETQYF.

This clonotype came up a few times. This rearrangement joins TRBV30 to TRBJ1-4; possible D gene TRBD1, 6 bases. CDR1 and CDR2 (germline): GTSNPN, SVGIG (reference sequence). The CDR3 covers 12 residues. Trimming stripped 6 bases from V and 6 bases from J, with 11 bases between. CDR3: CACGQPYEKLFF. DNA for the CDR3: TGTGCCTGTGGACAGCCGTATGAAAAACTGTTTTTT. Full variable domain (rest looked up from reference TRBV30 and TRBJ1-4): SQTIHQWPATLVQPVGSPLSLECTVEGTSNPNLYWYRQAAGRGLQLLFYSVGIGQISSEVPQNLSASRPQDRQFILSSKKLLLSDSGFYLCACGQPYEKLFFGSGTQLSVL.

This clonotype was counted ten times or more. The chain links TRBV10-3 to TRBJ2-3; no definite D call. V was trimmed by 0 bases and J by 2 bases, leaving 9 bases between them. Germline CDR1 is ENHRY and CDR2 is SYGVKD. The CDR3 is 15 amino acids. CDR3 coding DNA: TGTGCCATCAGTGAGTCGTGGCAGGACACAGATACGCAGTATTTT. Its protein is CAISESWQDTDTQYF.

This clonotype was seen a handful of times. The gene calls are TRBV7-2 and TRBJ2-7, with 7 bases identical to TRBD2. After removal of 3 bases from V and 3 bases from J, the junction contained 5 bases not matched to a gene. Looked up from germline, CDR1 is SGHTA and CDR2 is FQGNSA. The CDR3 consists of 14 residues. CDR3 protein: CASSFSGYHYEQYF. In DNA, the CDR3 is TGTGCCAGCAGCTTTAGCGGGTATCACTACGAGCAGTACTTC.

This clonotype was picked up many times. The rearrangement joins TRBV6-6 to TRBJ2-7; a possible D gene is TRBD1 (5 bases). This CDR3 is 10 amino acids long. Trimming took 8 bases from V and 6 from J, leaving 8 bases between them. Looked up from germline, CDR1 is MNHNY and CDR2 is SVGAGI (reference sequence). As DNA, the CDR3 is TGTGCCAGCCAGGGTAGCGAGCAGTACTTC. Translating it yields CASQGSEQYF.

The chain uses TRBV4-1 and TRBJ1-1; D gene uncertain. Trimming took off 0 bases at V and 2 bases at J, with 10 bases between the two ends. This CDR3 contains 15 residues. The germline V gene encodes CDR1 MGHRA and CDR2 YSYEKL. Here the CDR3 reads CASSQESGFNTEAFF. Written as DNA, the CDR3 is TGCGCCAGCAGCCAAGAGTCCGGGTTTAACACTGAAGCTTTCTTT.

This clonotype was detected many times. V usage is TRBV7-2 and J usage is TRBJ1-2, with D tentatively TRBD1 (5 bases). This CDR3 spans 14 amino acids. Between the trimmed V and J ends, which lost 9 bases and 0 bases, there was a span of 14 bases. Germline V CDR1 and CDR2: SGHTA, FQGNSA. The CDR3 sequence: CASNSGPPNYGYTF. CDR3 in DNA: TGTGCCAGTAACTCGGGACCTCCTAACTATGGCTACACCTTC.

This clonotype was observed many times. The chain couples TRBV21-1 to TRBJ1-6. TRBV21-1 is termed a pseudogene. The CDR3 length is 14 residues. The DNA for the CDR3 is TGTGCCAGCGGACTGAGCTCCTATAATTCACCCCTCCACTTT. Amino acid sequence: CASGLSSYNSPLHF.

This rearrangement joins TRBV27 to TRBJ2-3; D not resolved. This CDR3 comprises 15 residues. The V and J ends lost 5 bases and 1 base respectively, with 13 bases between them. Germline V lookup: CDR1 MNHEY, CDR2 SMNVEV (reference sequence). The CDR3 sequence is CASSPLGYGTDTQYF. CDR3 DNA: TGTGCCAGCAGTCCCCTTGGCTACGGCACAGATACGCAGTATTTT.

The V call is TRBV30, the J call TRBJ2-7; a possible D gene is TRBD1 (6 bases). There are 13 residues in the CDR3. Trimming took off 5 bases at V and 5 bases at J, with 16 bases between the two ends. Germline assignment: CDR1 GTSNPN and CDR2 SVGIG (reference sequence). The CDR3 sequence: CAWVGGKVNEQYF. The CDR3 bases are TGTGCCTGGGTAGGGGGAAAGGTTAACGAGCAGTACTTC.

Concerning this clonotype: This likely comes from a read error, as the CDR3 has no conserved phenylalanine or tryptophan at its end. CDR3 sequence reads: CASSLGGRGSRTDTQYL. CDR3 DNA: TGTGCCAGCAGTCTGGGTGGTAGGGGTTCCCGCACAGATACGCAGTATCTT. The genes are TRBV28 and TRBJ2-3, with a possible D match to TRBD1 (5 bases). Trimming stripped 5 bases from V and 1 base from J, with 19 bases between. Looked up from germline, CDR1 is MDHEN and CDR2 is SYDVKM. The CDR3 has 17 residues.

Ten or more counts support this clonotype. This chain joins TRBV20-1 and TRBJ2-3; tentatively, D is TRBD2 (6 bases). V lost 5 bases, J lost 5 bases, and 14 bases lay in between. Germline CDR1 is DFQATT and CDR2 is SNEGSKA (reference sequence). The CDR3 is 13 residues long. The CDR3 loop reads CSAPLALGDTQYF. The CDR3 DNA is TGCAGTGCTCCGCTAGCGTTGGGAGATACGCAGTATTTT.

CDR3 in amino acids: CASSFSGTKGETQYF. The CDR3 DNA reads TGTGCCAGCAGTTTCTCCGGGACCAAGGGAGAGACCCAGTACTTC. The chain employs TRBV27 and TRBJ2-5; either TRBD1 or TRBD2 may supply D (5 bases each). From germline, CDR1 is MNHEY and CDR2 SMNVEV (reference sequence). The CDR3 spans 15 residues. The germline V and J ends were trimmed by 3 bases and 4 bases, with 15 bases remaining between them.

This clonotype was counted only a few times. At one boundary the junction diverges from the germline segment, which might be a read error. The V gene is TRBV4-3, the J gene TRBJ2-4; D not resolved. CDR1 and CDR2 from the germline V gene are LGHNA and YSLEER. This CDR3 is 16 amino acids long. CDR3 DNA: TGCGCCAACAGCCCCGGACCTGCCCCAGCCAAAAACATTCAGTACTTC. Translated, it gives CANSPGPAPAKNIQYF.

This clonotype was seen only a few times. The chain joins TRBV20-1 to TRBJ1-5, with a possible D match to TRBD1 (5 bases). The germline CDR1 and CDR2 sequences are DFQATT and SNEGSKA (reference sequence). The CDR3 runs to 14 residues. The V and J ends lost 5 bases and 1 base respectively, with 12 bases between them. The CDR3 coding sequence is TGCAGTGCTTGGGGGACTGGCAGCAATCAGCCCCAGCATTTT. Translating gives CSAWGTGSNQPQHF.

This clonotype showed up many times. The V and J genes are TRBV29-1 and TRBJ2-3, with D unresolved. The CDR3 consists of 13 residues. V gave up 2 bases and J gave up 2 bases, with 8 bases separating them. Germline V gives CDR1 SQVTM, CDR2 ANQGSEA. The CDR3 reads CSVEPANTDTQYF. CDR3 bases: TGCAGCGTTGAACCGGCAAACACAGATACGCAGTATTTT.

A few counts support this clonotype. The chain uses TRBV9 and TRBJ2-3; D is uncertain. Germline lookup yields CDR1 SGDLS and CDR2 YYNGEE. The CDR3 is 13 residues long. Trimming removed 0 bases from V and 6 bases from J, with 8 bases in between. In nucleotides, the CDR3 is TGTGCCAGCAGCGTAGGTCGAGGCGATACGCAGTATTTT. Amino acids: CASSVGRGDTQYF.

This clonotype was seen a handful of times. The chain has TRBV4-3 and TRBJ2-5; D may be TRBD2 (5 bases). The germline CDR1 and CDR2 sequences are LGHNA and YSLEER. The CDR3 totals 15 residues. Trimming took off 4 bases at V and 4 bases at J, with 16 bases between the two ends. The CDR3 region is CASSPGLGGGETQYF. The CDR3 bases are TGCGCCAGCAGCCCAGGCCTAGGAGGTGGAGAGACCCAGTACTTC.

This clonotype was found a few times. The V gene is TRBV14, the J gene TRBJ2-7, with 8 positions matching TRBD1. There are 17 residues in the CDR3. J lost 2 bases, V lost 3 bases, and 12 bases had no gene match. The V gene's germline CDR1 is SGHDN and CDR2 FVKESK. The chain's CDR3 is CASSQAHRGFWAYEQYF. In DNA form, the CDR3 reads TGTGCCAGCAGCCAGGCACACAGGGGGTTCTGGGCCTACGAGCAGTACTTC.